These 20 T cell receptor beta chains originate from one sample sequenced in a study of cytomegalovirus exposure and HLA in healthy donors. PCR involved 60 Vbeta and 13 Jbeta primers. Produced via immunoSEQ multiplex PCR; TCRdb's table is partial and in-frame only. The sample has fewer than 110,000 clones; approximately 72% are singletons. The material sequenced was PBMCs. These receptors came from a middle-aged woman in good health and CMV-seronegative.

V and J are TRBV7-3 and TRBJ2-3, with D hard to call. The germline gives CDR1 SGHTA, CDR2 FQGTGA. V lost 3 bases and J lost 0, with 10 bases in between. The CDR3 runs 15 residues. CDR3 amino acids: CASSFLPRSTDTQYF. Written as DNA, the CDR3 is TGTGCCAGCAGCTTCCTCCCCCGTAGCACAGATACGCAGTATTTT.

The chain combines TRBV7-8 with TRBJ1-4; TRBD1 might be the D (5 bases). The CDR3 loop spans 15 amino acids. Between the trimmed V and J ends, which lost 5 bases and 6 bases, there was a span of 16 bases. Germline V lookup: CDR1 SGHVS, CDR2 FQNEAQ. CDR3 DNA: TGTGCCAGCAGCGCAGCCATCACGGGGGATGAAAAACTGTTTTTT. It yields the protein CASSAAITGDEKLFF.

This sequence joins TRBV6-5 and TRBJ1-4, with unresolved D. CDR1 and CDR2 (germline): MNHEY, SVGAGI. The CDR3 consists of 16 residues. Trimming stripped 2 bases from V and 3 bases from J, with 13 bases between. CDR3 in DNA: TGTGCCAGCAGTTACAACAGACCTTCTGCTAATGAAAAACTGTTTTTT. As protein: CASSYNRPSANEKLFF.

This chain's CDR3 is CASTGDRDFQETQYF. Here the CDR3 DNA reads TGTGCCAGCACAGGGGACAGGGATTTCCAAGAGACCCAGTACTTC. J is TRBJ2-5 and V is TRBV28; 9 bases match TRBD1. J lost 1 base, V lost 7 bases, and 7 bases had no gene match. This CDR3 spans 15 amino acids. The V gene's germline CDR1 is MDHEN and CDR2 SYDVKM.

The rearrangement links TRBV10-3 to TRBJ1-5; 8 bases are shared with TRBD1. Trimming at V came to 6 bases and at J to 2 bases, leaving 3 bases not matched to a gene. Germline-derived CDR1 and CDR2 are ENHRY and SYGVKD. The CDR3 loop spans 14 amino acids. The CDR3 region is CAIRGQGGNQPQHF. CDR3 DNA sequence: TGTGCCATCAGAGGACAGGGCGGCAATCAGCCCCAGCATTTT.

The chain's CDR3 is CASSGQSANQPQHF. The CDR3 DNA reads as TGTGCCAGCAGTGGACAGTCTGCAAATCAGCCCCAGCATTTT. This sequence joins TRBV2 and TRBJ1-5, with D possibly being TRBD1 (5 bases). CDR1 is SNHLY, CDR2 FYNNEI, per germline. The CDR3 covers 14 residues. V gave up 4 bases and J gave up 4 bases, with 11 bases separating them. Based on the CDR3 plus reference TRBV2 and TRBJ1-5, the full variable domain is EPEVTQTPSHQVTQMGQEVILRCVPISNHLYFYWYRQILGQKVEFLVSFYNNEISEKSEIFDDQFSVERPDGSNFTLKIRSTKLEDSAMYFCASSGQSANQPQHFGDGTRLSIL.

The chain links TRBV10-3 to TRBJ2-3, with TRBD1 matching 7 bases. CDR1 ENHRY and CDR2 SYGVKD come from the germline V gene. Trimming removed 8 bases from V and 0 bases from J; junction bases left unmatched: 8. This CDR3 comprises 15 residues. The CDR3 here is CAISPGTVSTDTQYF. CDR3 coding DNA: TGTGCCATCTCCCCCGGGACAGTAAGCACAGATACGCAGTATTTT.

The chain employs TRBV15 and TRBJ2-1, with 8 bases that match TRBD2. The CDR3 covers 16 residues. Germline CDR1 LNHNV, CDR2 YYDKDF (reference sequence). V dropped 3 bases and J dropped 2; count of bases not matched to a gene: 6. The CDR3: CATSRPSGSTYNEQFF. The CDR3 DNA reads as TGTGCCACCAGCAGGCCCAGCGGGAGTACCTACAATGAGCAGTTCTTC.

This clone was recorded once. The CDR3 nucleotides read TGTGCCAGCAGCCAACCTGAGACTTCCAGCACCGGGGAGCTGTTTTTT. It specifies CASSQPETSSTGELFF. The chain recombines TRBV4-2 with TRBJ2-2; D is uncertain. The CDR3 covers 16 residues. Trimming shortened V by 2 bases and J by 4 bases, and 14 bases separated the two germline ends. Germline V gives CDR1 LGHNA, CDR2 YNFKEQ.

This clone came up a few times. The chain carries TRBV11-2 and TRBJ1-2, with TRBD1 matching over 11 bases. Germline V CDR1 and CDR2: SGHAT, FQNNGV. V lost 5 bases and J lost 7; bases outside the gene matches: 3. The CDR3 contains 13 residues. In DNA form, the CDR3 reads TGTGCCAGCAGCCGGGACAGGGGGATTGGCTACACCTTC. Its translation: CASSRDRGIGYTF.

Worth noting for this clone: Other DNA sequences in this specimen translate into the identical CDR3. V and J are TRBV27 and TRBJ1-6; D possibly corresponds to TRBD1 (5 bases). Germline V gene lookup returns CDR1 MNHEY and CDR2 SMNVEV (reference sequence). The V end was cut by 2 bases, the J end by 5 bases, with 10 bases between. This CDR3 has 15 residues. DNA of the CDR3: TGTGCCAGCAGTTTAGGCCCAGGGAATAATTCACCCCTCCACTTT. This encodes CASSLGPGNNSPLHF.

The chain joins TRBV19 to TRBJ2-1, with 9 bases fitting TRBD1. V gave up 3 bases and J gave up 7 bases; unmatched junction bases: 4. The CDR3 is made up of 14 amino acids. The germline CDR1 and CDR2 sequences are LNHDA and SQIVND (reference sequence). For the CDR3, the DNA is TGTGCCAGTAGTATTGACAGGGGGGGGAATGAGCAGTTCTTC. This translates into CASSIDRGGNEQFF.

J is TRBJ2-2 and V is TRBV19; TRBD2 might be the D (5 bases). V was cut by 6 bases and J by 0 bases, with 11 bases left in between. This CDR3 contains 15 residues. Germline V gene data show CDR1 as LNHDA and CDR2 as SQIVND (reference sequence). The CDR3 spells CASRPRTSNTGELFF. The CDR3 bases are TGTGCCAGTAGGCCTCGGACTTCGAACACCGGGGAGCTGTTTTTT.

V gene TRBV9 combines with J gene TRBJ1-3; D might be TRBD1 (6 bases). The germline V and J ends were trimmed by 4 bases and 4 bases, with 18 bases remaining between them. Germline V gene sequence: CDR1 SGDLS, CDR2 YYNGEE. The CDR3 contains 16 residues. The CDR3 reads CASSLNSGTKGNTIYF. The CDR3, as DNA: TGTGCCAGCAGCTTGAACTCAGGGACAAAGGGAAACACCATATATTTT. The whole variable domain, filled in from reference TRBV9 and TRBJ1-3, reads DSGVTQTPKHLITATGQRVTLRCSPRSGDLSVYWYQQSLDQGLQFLIQYYNGEERAKGNILERFSAQQFPDLHSELNLSSLELGDSALYFCASSLNSGTKGNTIYFGEGSWLTVV.

In regard to this clone: The sample holds other DNA sequences that translate to the same CDR3. V gene TRBV29-1 combines with J gene TRBJ1-6; 8 nucleotides match TRBD1. CDR1 and CDR2 (germline): SQVTM, ANQGSEA. V shed 6 bases, J shed 13 bases, and the junction held 11 bases outside the gene matches. The CDR3 is made up of 13 amino acids. For the CDR3, the DNA is TGCAGCGTCTCCCAGGGGGCAGGCTCCCCCCTCCACTTT. It specifies CSVSQGAGSPLHF.

This clone was seen more than once but under ten times. This rearrangement joins TRBV2 to TRBJ1-1; possible D gene TRBD1, 6 bases. CDR3 length equals 14 residues. CDR1 is SNHLY, CDR2 FYNNEI, per germline. Trimming pared 4 bases from V and 10 bases from J, leaving 19 bases between. The CDR3 DNA follows: TGTGCCAGCAGTGGCGGACAGTATATCCCGTCAGCTTTCTTT. It encodes CASSGGQYIPSAFF.

This clone occurred a few times. The V gene is TRBV6-4, the J gene TRBJ2-1, with 9 bases fitting TRBD2. The CDR3 is 14 residues long. Germline values: CDR1 MRHNA, CDR2 SNTAGT. The ends lost 3 bases at V and 8 bases at J; junction bases unmatched: 5. The CDR3 loop is CASSESGGMDEQFF. The CDR3, as DNA: TGTGCCAGCAGTGAGAGCGGGGGGATGGATGAGCAGTTCTTC.

The CDR3 nucleotides are TGTGCCAGCAGCCCGGGGGATATGAACACTGAAGCTTTCTTT. Translated, it gives CASSPGDMNTEAFF. V gene TRBV7-2 combines with J gene TRBJ1-1; the D gene is possibly TRBD1 (5 bases). CDR3 length equals 14 residues. The germline V gene has CDR1 SGHTA and CDR2 FQGNSA. Trimming pared 5 bases from V and 0 bases from J, leaving 10 bases between.

The chain joins TRBV2 to TRBJ2-7; TRBD2 agrees at 7 bases. CDR1 SNHLY and CDR2 FYNNEI come from the germline V gene. Trimming removed 5 bases from V and 3 bases from J; junction bases left unmatched: 10. This CDR3 contains 15 residues. CDR3 amino acids: CASSYPAGRIYEQYF. The CDR3 DNA sequence: TGTGCCAGCAGTTACCCAGCGGGGCGCATCTACGAGCAGTACTTC.

The chain is built from TRBV28 and TRBJ2-7, with a weak D call TRBD2 (5 bases). V lost 1 base and J lost 6, with 13 bases in between. Germline V gives CDR1 MDHEN, CDR2 SYDVKM. CDR3 length: 14 residues. CDR3 DNA: TGTGCCAGCAGTTTATCGGGGAGTGGTGCCGAGCAGTACTTC. Its protein product is CASSLSGSGAEQYF.